This TCR beta chain was obtained from a study of PD-1 blockade in classical Hodgkin lymphoma (dated by TCRdb to about 2020). About the investigation overall: Nivolumab dosing was 3 mg/kg intravenously every 2 weeks, continuing until either disease progression or unacceptable toxicity. The study used TCR beta sequencing and CyTOF to define a peripheral blood immune signature of response to PD-1 blockade in classical Hodgkin lymphoma. Study-wide findings and limitations: The study was restricted to a single clinical trial cohort, and the causes of repertoire differences, possibly disease activity or prior therapy, were left undefined. Lower diversity was observed in patients in whom nivolumab was started less than 1 year after ASCT, and these patients were excluded from later analyses so that confounding by immune reconstitution would be avoided. CD4+ but not CD8+ TCR diversity rose significantly by C4D1 (p=0.0027 vs p=0.16), most apparent in complete responders (p=0.02). Newly diagnosed patients were reported to have lower baseline TCR diversity than healthy donors, and relapsed/refractory patients were reported to have lower baseline TCR diversity still. Trial patients with a complete response had baseline diversity similar to that of newly diagnosed patients, while partial responders and progressors had significantly lower diversity.

The sample's time point label, in plain terms: cycle 2 day 1 (C2D1) of nivolumab. Relapse after autologous stem cell transplantation had occurred in all trial patients, and cohorts A, B and C were distinguished by prior brentuximab vedotin exposure. A total of over 50 patients with relapsed/refractory classical Hodgkin lymphoma made up the trial cohort, and each patient's best overall response was complete response, partial response or progressive disease. Trial patients were treated with single-agent nivolumab in the multi-cohort phase II CheckMate 205 trial. An independent review committee assessed best overall response using the 2007 International Working Group response criteria. Trial PBMCs were obtained immediately prior to nivolumab initiation (C1D1) and on therapy at cycle 2 day 1 and cycle 4 day 1. Peripheral blood was collected in 8 mL Vacutainer Cell Preparation Tubes, from which PBMCs were isolated by centrifugation and then cryopreserved.

This clone came up once. Its antigen remains unidentified. Within one base of it there is no much larger clone, and no base qualities were kept. Genomic DNA was isolated using the Qiagen DNeasy kit from unsorted PBMCs as well as from negatively selected CD4+ and CD8+ fractions. Using primers that anneal to V and J segments, immunoSEQ multiplex PCR amplified the TCR beta CDR3 regions. A synthetic immune receptor repertoire was used to minimize amplification bias, and any remaining bias was removed computationally after sequencing. In the authors' own workflow: Custom Python scripts were used to quantify repertoire diversity as the Shannon entropy index. The unsorted, CD4+ and CD8+ repertoires were each analyzed separately, with the exception of combined analyses, where CD4+ and CD8+ sequences were merged in silico. A clone counted as expanded when the clone's frequency after treatment rose at least 2-fold relative to C1D1, and clones undetected at baseline were given a pseudocount of 0.5. Clones with 0 or 1 copy at C1D1 were defined as singleton clones, while clones with 2 or more copies were defined as non-singleton clones. Clones expanded in unsorted samples were annotated as CD4+, CD8+ or unknown by matching protein sequences in sorted samples from the same patient. Diversity changes from C1D1 to C4D1 were tested in paired samples using Wilcoxon tests. Drawn from immuneACCESS, this table holds only the in-frame rearrangements with V and J called that TCRdb kept. Clones are partly lost; checked studies trace under half to an unresolved V gene and leave the rest unexplained. That table furnishes V, J and clone size, whereas the DNA furnished D and trimming. The sample contains 90,000 to 95,000 clones, roughly 87% of them found a single time. The ten most abundant clones make up over 8.5% of the sample.

The specimen comprised peripheral blood mononuclear cells (PBMCs), sampled before the second cycle of nivolumab. This TCR came from a human donor with classical Hodgkin lymphoma.

The bases read TGTGCCAGCAGTTTCCAGGGGGCGTCGGAGACCCAGTACTTC. Protein translation: CASSFQGASETQYF. The chain is encoded by TRBV6-5 joined to TRBJ2-5, with 8 junctional bases fitting TRBD1. In the germline V gene, CDR1 corresponds to MNHEY and CDR2 to SVGAGI. Trimming removed 4 bases from V and 5 bases from J; the gene matches leave 6 bases unexplained. Inclusive of the bounding cysteine and phenylalanine, the CDR3 is 14 residues long. Solely the CDR3 DNA is kept, with 42 bases framed from the first base.